The TCR beta chain under discussion was sequenced for a study of cytomegalovirus exposure and HLA in healthy donors. Findings and limits, study-wide: The study listed approximately 170 cytomegalovirus-associated TCR beta chains.

In its sample, this clone was seen once. Its antigen is unknown. PCR was performed using 60 Vbeta and 13 Jbeta primers. The method was immunoSEQ multiplex PCR; TCRdb's version includes in-frame clones alone and lacks a portion of them. The sample lists 180,000 or so clones, roughly 85% occurring once. Source material: PBMCs. The sequence came from a man aged 45-60 years in good health and CMV-seropositive.

The CDR3 here is CASSSPGQDYNEQFF. For the CDR3, the DNA is TGTGCCAGCAGCTCGCCGGGACAGGATTACAATGAGCAGTTCTTC. This rearrangement joins TRBV7-8 to TRBJ2-1, with 8 bases identical to TRBD1. With V trimmed by 4 bases and J by 4 bases, 6 bases remained unmatched. Germline V gene sequence: CDR1 SGHVS, CDR2 FQNEAQ. The CDR3 length is 15 residues. The entire variable domain, with the rest obtained from reference TRBV7-8 and TRBJ2-1, is as follows: GAGVSQSPRYKVAKRGQDVALRCDPISGHVSLFWYQQALGQGPEFLTYFQNEAQLDKSGLPSDRFFAERPEGSVSTLKIQRTQQEDSAVYLCASSSPGQDYNEQFFGPGTRLTVL.